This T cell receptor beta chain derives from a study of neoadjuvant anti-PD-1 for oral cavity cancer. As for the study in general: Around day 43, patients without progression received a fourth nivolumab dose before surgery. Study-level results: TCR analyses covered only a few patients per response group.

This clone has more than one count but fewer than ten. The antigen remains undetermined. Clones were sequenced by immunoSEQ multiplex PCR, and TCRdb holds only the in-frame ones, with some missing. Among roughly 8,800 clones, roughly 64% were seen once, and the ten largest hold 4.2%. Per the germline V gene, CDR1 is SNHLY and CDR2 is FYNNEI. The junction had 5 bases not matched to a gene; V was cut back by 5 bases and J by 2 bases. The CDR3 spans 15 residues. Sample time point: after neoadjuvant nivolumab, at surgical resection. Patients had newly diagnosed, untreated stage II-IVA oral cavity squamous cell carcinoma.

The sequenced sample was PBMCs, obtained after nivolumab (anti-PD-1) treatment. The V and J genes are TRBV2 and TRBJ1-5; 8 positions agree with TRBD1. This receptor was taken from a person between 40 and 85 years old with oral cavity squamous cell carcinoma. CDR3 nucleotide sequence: TGTGCCAGCAGTTTGACAGGGGACGGCAATCAGCCCCAGCATTTT. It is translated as CASSLTGDGNQPQHF.